The sequence of this TCR beta chain was determined in a study of T-cell reconstitution after alpha-beta-depleted transplantation in children. The CDR3 contains 15 residues. Trimming removed 3 bases at V and 2 bases at J, with 14 bases between. The TCRbeta library incorporated unique molecular identifiers. One entry per CDR3 protein, called by TCRdb with MiXCR from the PCR reads. Altogether some 500,000 distinct CDR3 sequences are present, about 16% being singletons, with the ten largest covering approximately 3%. This clonotype was counted between two and nine times. Sample: PBMCs from the stem cell graft donor, taken from the stem cell graft. V gene TRBV12-3 or TRBV12-4 combines with J gene TRBJ2-7; D is undetermined. This TCR came from a human donor who donated a stem cell graft to a child with acute lymphoblastic leukemia. The CDR3 protein is CASSLSAHGPYEQYF. CDR3 DNA: TGTGCCAGCAGTTTGAGCGCACATGGACCCTACGAGCAGTACTTC.